The rows below give T cell receptor beta chains drawn from one sample of a study of shared clonotypes between healthy human individuals. Clones were sequenced by immunoSEQ multiplex PCR, and TCRdb holds only the in-frame ones, with some missing. The sample consists of 2 million to 2.5 million clones, approximately 95% of them appearing once. Material: naive CD4+ T cells sorted from blood. These receptors all stem from a young man in good health. The conserved cysteine and the conserved F or W are not part of the CDR3 here. Only some rows state a clone size, as once, few, many or a class for expanded clones.

clone size: .
V gene: TRBV6-1
CDR3 protein: ASSEGLNQPQH

clone size: .
V gene: TRBV6-1
CDR3 protein: ASEGDNYGYT

clone size: .
V gene: TRBV6-1
CDR3 protein: ASVDRLWLDEQY

clone size: .
V gene: TRBV5-5
CDR3 protein: ASSLEGQLSTDTQY

clone size: .
V gene: TRBV2
CDR3 protein: ASSGGGTGNEKLF

clone size: .
V gene: TRBV30
CDR3 protein: ARYDRARIGYT

clone size: .
V gene: TRBV5-4
CDR3 protein: ASSAGGGNTEAF

clone size: once
V gene: TRBV27
CDR3 protein: ASSNRPTYEQY

clone size: .
V gene: TRBV28
CDR3 protein: ASRKTGLLGYT

clone size: .
V gene: TRBV9
CDR3 protein: ASNPSGTDNSPLH

clone size: .
V gene: TRBV14
CDR3 protein: ASSLLTSGNSYEQY

clone size: once
V gene: TRBV28
CDR3 protein: ASSRRDSAL

clone size: few
V gene: TRBV21-1
CDR3 protein: ASSKAERGDNNEQF

clone size: .
V gene: TRBV13
CDR3 protein: ASSSGTYTDTQY

clone size: .
V gene: TRBV5-1
CDR3 protein: ASSPGQPGGYT

clone size: once
V gene: TRBV4-1
CDR3 protein: ASSQENRVYEQF

clone size: .
V gene: TRBV29-1
CDR3 protein: SVLGGINTGELF

clone size: few
V gene: TRBV6-1
CDR3 protein: AIKPGTYSPLH

clone size: .
V gene: TRBV28
CDR3 protein: ASRDRLSSSGNTIY

clone size: .
V gene: TRBV14
CDR3 protein: ASSQVGGANVLT

clone size: .
V gene: TRBV9
CDR3 protein: ASSVQWFGDEQF

clone size: .
V gene: TRBV4-1
CDR3 protein: ASSQPWRAQETQY

clone size: .
V gene: TRBV9
CDR3 protein: ASSVEEGRNTGELF

clone size: .
V gene: TRBV7-9
CDR3 protein: ASSSTPGPKTF

clone size: .
V gene: TRBV10-3
CDR3 protein: AISERGTEPGANVLT

clone size: once
V gene: TRBV10-3
CDR3 protein: AISPSRGENTEAF

clone size: .
V gene: TRBV6-1
CDR3 protein: ASSDSLGTSGGAYYEQY

clone size: .
V gene: TRBV5-4
CDR3 protein: ASSSARGAETQY

clone size: once
V gene: TRBV5-1
CDR3 protein: ASSADGQANYGYT

clone size: .
V gene: TRBV6-5
CDR3 protein: ASIPGTGGYEQF

clone size: .
V gene: TRBV9
CDR3 protein: ASSVGRLAGVHEQF

clone size: .
V gene: TRBV9
CDR3 protein: ASSVSPDSSYEQY